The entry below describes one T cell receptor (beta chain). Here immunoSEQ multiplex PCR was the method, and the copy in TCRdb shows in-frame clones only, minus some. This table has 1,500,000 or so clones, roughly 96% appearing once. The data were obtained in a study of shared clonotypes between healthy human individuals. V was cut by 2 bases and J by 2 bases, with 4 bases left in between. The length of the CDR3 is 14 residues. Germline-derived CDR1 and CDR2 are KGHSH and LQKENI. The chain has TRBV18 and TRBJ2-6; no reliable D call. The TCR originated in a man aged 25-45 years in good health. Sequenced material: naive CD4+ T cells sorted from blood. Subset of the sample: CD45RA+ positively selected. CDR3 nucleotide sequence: TGTGCCAGCTCACCAACGGCTGGGGCCAACGTCCTGACTTTC. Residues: CASSPTAGANVLTF.